This record covers a single T cell receptor beta chain. Trimming took 3 bases from V and 1 from J; bases not matched to a gene: 4. From germline, CDR1 is LNHDA and CDR2 SQIVND (reference sequence). This CDR3 region has 15 residues. Repertoires were generated with immunoSEQ multiplex PCR, while TCRdb's copy carries only in-frame clones and drops some. The table lists tens of thousands of clones, approximately 84% of them singletons. The data were obtained in a study of PD-L1 blockade in urothelial cancer. Across the study: Dosed intravenously at 1,200 mg every 3 weeks, atezolizumab was initiated by patients in the mid-2010s.

The time point here: peripheral blood 6 weeks after treatment start. Each patient contributed between 1 and 8 total time points of blood mononuclear cells, pretreatment and during treatment. This rearrangement joins TRBV19 to TRBJ2-7; 9 positions match TRBD2. The sample here was PBMCs, taken around atezolizumab (anti-PD-L1) treatment. The source is a man between 70 and 80 years old with urothelial cancer. DNA for the CDR3: TGTGCCAGTAGTATGCCTAGCGGGGAATCCTACGAGCAGTACTTC. This codes for CASSMPSGESYEQYF. The whole variable domain, remainder taken from reference TRBV19 and TRBJ2-7, is DGGITQSPKYLFRKEGQNVTLSCEQNLNHDAMYWYRQDPGQGLRLIYYSQIVNDFQKGDIAEGYSVSREKKESFPLTVTSAQKNPTAFYLCASSMPSGESYEQYFGPGTRLTVT.